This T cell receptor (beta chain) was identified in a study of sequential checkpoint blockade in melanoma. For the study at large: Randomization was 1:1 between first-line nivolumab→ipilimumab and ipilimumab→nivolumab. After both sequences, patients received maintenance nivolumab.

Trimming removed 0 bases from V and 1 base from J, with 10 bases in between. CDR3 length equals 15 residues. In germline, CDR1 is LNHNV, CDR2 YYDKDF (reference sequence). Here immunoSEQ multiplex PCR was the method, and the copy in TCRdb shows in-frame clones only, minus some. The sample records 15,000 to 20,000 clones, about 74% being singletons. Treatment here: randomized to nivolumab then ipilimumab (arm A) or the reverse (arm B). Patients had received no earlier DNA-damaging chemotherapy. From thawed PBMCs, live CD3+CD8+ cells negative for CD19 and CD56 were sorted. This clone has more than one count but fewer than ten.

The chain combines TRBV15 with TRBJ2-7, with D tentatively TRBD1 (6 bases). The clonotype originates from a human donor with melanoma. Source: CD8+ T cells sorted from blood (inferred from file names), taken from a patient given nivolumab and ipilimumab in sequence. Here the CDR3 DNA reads TGTGCCACCAGCAGAGATAGGACAGAGTCCTACGAGCAGTACTTC. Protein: CATSRDRTESYEQYF.